These 2 T cell receptor beta chains came from one sample sequenced in a study of blood T cell repertoires in COVID-19. Generated by immunoSEQ multiplex PCR, the TCRdb table keeps only in-frame clones and is missing some. The sample holds about 150,000 clones, around nine tenths seen once. The material sequenced was peripheral blood. The receptors come from a human donor in a cohort sampled during active COVID-19.

The chain has TRBV4-1 and TRBJ2-5; 10 bases agree with TRBD2. CDR3 length: 14 amino acids. From germline, CDR1 is MGHRA and CDR2 YSYEKL. V was pared by 5 bases and J by 4 bases, with 4 bases of the junction left unmatched. The CDR3 DNA follows: TGCGCCAGCAGCTCCATAGCGGGAGGAGAGACCCAGTACTTC. It yields the protein CASSSIAGGETQYF.

The chain uses TRBV6-1 and TRBJ1-6, with D perhaps TRBD1 (5 bases). Trimming removed 0 bases at V and 15 bases at J, with 6 bases between. Germline V gene lookup returns CDR1 MNHNS and CDR2 SASEGT. The CDR3 has 11 residues. The CDR3 coding sequence is TGTGCCAGCAGTGAAGCGGGACTCCTCCACTTT. The encoded protein is CASSEAGLLHF.